This TCR beta chain was documented in a study of preoperative IRX-2 immunotherapy in early breast cancer. The CDR3 is made up of 15 amino acids. Measured with immunoSEQ multiplex PCR; TCRdb has only the in-frame clones, and not every one. The sample has 25,000 to 30,000 clones, 82% seen once; the top ten hold about 3.3%. The treatment denotes: preoperative locoregional IRX-2 cytokine immunotherapy. Samples came from a phase Ib trial of preoperative locoregional IRX-2 cytokine immunotherapy. This clone was observed a handful of times. V gene TRBV1 combines with J gene TRBJ1-5. TRBV1 is annotated as a pseudogene. This sequence was found in a human donor with breast cancer. Sample collection was performed from a patient treated with IRX-2 immunotherapy. CDR3 nucleotide sequence: TGCGCCAGCAGCCAAGAGGTACGTGGGGATCAGCCCCAGCATTTT. Protein: CASSQEVRGDQPQHF.